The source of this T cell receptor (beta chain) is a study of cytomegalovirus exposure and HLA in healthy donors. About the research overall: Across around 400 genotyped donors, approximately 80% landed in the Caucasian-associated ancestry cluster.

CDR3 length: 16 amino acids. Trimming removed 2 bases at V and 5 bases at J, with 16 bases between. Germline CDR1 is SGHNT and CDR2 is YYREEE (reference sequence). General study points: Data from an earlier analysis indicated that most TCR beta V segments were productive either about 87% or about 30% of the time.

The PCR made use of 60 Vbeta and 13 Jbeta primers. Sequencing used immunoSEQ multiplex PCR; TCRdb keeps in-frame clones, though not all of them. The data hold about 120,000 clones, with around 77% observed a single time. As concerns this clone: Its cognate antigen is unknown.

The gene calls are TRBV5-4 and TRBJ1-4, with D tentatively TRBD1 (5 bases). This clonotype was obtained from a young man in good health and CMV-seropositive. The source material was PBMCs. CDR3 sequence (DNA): TGTGCCAGCAGCTTCGGTGGGGGGACCTCGAATGAAAAACTGTTTTTT. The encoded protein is CASSFGGGTSNEKLFF.